The clone carrying this T cell receptor beta chain was recorded once. Its antigen is currently unknown. The record originates from a study of T cell responses to AZD1222 COVID-19 vaccine. The ends were cut back, 3 bases at V and 8 bases at J, with 10 bases in the middle. The CDR3 sequence is 13 residues long. Assay: immunoSEQ multiplex PCR; the TCRdb copy retains only in-frame clones and omits some. The sample lists about 98,000 clones; roughly 87% were seen once. General study results and limits: A mostly white British donor set with more females was recruited, and clonal diversity was possibly underestimated. Only five to seven AZD1222 recipients tested seropositive at baseline. The study reported that nearly half of spike-specific TCRs target unmutated variant regions. Repertoires were obtained only post-peak T cell response.

The starting material was peripheral blood, obtained on day 0 of AZD1222 vaccination. The J gene is TRBJ2-2, the V gene TRBV12-3 or TRBV12-4, with D perhaps assigned TRBD1 or TRBD2 (5 bases each). This clonotype originated in an adult in good health. The CDR3 region is CASSLRGEGELFF. For the CDR3, the DNA is TGTGCCAGCAGTTTGAGGGGCGAGGGGGAGCTGTTTTTT.